The present entry profiles one T cell receptor (beta chain) with its context. RNA extraction and reverse transcription yielded cDNA as sequencing template. Produced via immunoSEQ multiplex PCR; TCRdb's table is partial and in-frame only. The data contain 150,000 or so clones, around 47% of them singletons. Specimens obtained from alopecia areata patients comprised lesional scalp punch biopsies and peripheral blood. This sample was included in a study of CD8+ T cells in alopecia areata. Whole-study context: The drug, oral tofacitinib, was given to treated patients at 5 to 10 mg twice daily. Tofacitinib therapy lasting 6 to 18 months was followed by 6 months off drug.

This CDR3 contains 15 residues. V lost 2 bases and J 2 bases, leaving 13 bases between the germline ends. Per germline, CDR1 MNHNS and CDR2 SASEGT. Sequencing used CD4+ T cells sorted from blood. This chain uses TRBV6-1 with TRBJ2-7, with no clear D. The source of this sequence is a human donor with alopecia areata. The CDR3 region is CASSESWRSTYEQYF. In DNA form, the CDR3 reads TGTGCCAGCAGTGAAAGTTGGCGTTCCACCTACGAGCAGTACTTC.